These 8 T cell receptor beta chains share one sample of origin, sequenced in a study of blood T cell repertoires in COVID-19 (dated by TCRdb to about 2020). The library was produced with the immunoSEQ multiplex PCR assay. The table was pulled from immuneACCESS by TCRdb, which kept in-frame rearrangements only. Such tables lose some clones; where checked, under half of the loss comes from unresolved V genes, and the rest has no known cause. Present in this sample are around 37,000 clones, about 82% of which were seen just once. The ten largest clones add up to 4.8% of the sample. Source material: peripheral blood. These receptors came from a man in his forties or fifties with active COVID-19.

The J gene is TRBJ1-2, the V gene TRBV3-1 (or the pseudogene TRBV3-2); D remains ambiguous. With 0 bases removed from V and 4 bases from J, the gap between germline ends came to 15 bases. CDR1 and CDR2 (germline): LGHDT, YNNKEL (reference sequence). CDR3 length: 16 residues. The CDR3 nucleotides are TGTGCCAGCAGCCAAGAGGGAGGGCCCAATCCCTATGGCTACACCTTC. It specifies CASSQEGGPNPYGYTF.

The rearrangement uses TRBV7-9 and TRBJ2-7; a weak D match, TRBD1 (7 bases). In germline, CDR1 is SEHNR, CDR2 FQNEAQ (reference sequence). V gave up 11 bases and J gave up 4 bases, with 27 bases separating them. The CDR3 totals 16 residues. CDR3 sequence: CALAGGTAPWGYEQYF. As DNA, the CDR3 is TGTGCCCTAGCAGGGGGGACGGCCCCCTGGGGTTACGAGCAGTACTTC.

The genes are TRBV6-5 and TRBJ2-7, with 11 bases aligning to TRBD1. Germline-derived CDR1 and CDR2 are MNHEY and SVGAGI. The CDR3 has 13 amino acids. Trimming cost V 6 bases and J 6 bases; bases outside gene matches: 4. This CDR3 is CASRRTGGLEQYF. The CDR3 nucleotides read TGTGCCAGCAGACGGACAGGGGGCCTCGAGCAGTACTTC.

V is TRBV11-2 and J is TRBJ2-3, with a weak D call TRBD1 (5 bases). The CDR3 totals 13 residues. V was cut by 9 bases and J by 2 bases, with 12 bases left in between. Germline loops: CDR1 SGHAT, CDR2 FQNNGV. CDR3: CASGGANTDTQYF. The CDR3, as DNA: TGTGCCAGTGGTGGGGCGAACACAGATACGCAGTATTTT.

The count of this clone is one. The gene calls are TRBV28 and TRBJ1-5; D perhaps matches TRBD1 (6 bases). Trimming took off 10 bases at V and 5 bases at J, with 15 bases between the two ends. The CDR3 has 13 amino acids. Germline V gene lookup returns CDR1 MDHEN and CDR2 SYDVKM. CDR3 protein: CAIHTGSHQPQHF. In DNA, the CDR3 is TGTGCCATCCATACAGGGTCGCATCAGCCCCAGCATTTT.

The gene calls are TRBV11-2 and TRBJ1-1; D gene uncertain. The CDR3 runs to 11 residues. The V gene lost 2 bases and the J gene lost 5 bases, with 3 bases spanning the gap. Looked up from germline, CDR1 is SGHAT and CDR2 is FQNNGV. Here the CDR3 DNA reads TGTGCCAGCAGCTTAATAACTGAAGCTTTCTTT. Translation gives CASSLITEAFF. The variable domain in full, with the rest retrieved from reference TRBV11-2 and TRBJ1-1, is EAGVAQSPRYKIIEKRQSVAFWCNPISGHATLYWYQQILGQGPKLLIQFQNNGVVDDSQLPKDRFSAERLKGVDSTLKIQPAKLEDSAVYLCASSLITEAFFGQGTRLTVV.

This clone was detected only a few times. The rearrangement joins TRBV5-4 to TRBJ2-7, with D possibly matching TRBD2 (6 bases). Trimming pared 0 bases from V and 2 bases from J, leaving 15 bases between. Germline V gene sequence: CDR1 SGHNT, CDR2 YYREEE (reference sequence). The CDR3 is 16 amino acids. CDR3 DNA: TGTGCCAGCAGCTTGGGGGCGGGGACCCCCCCCTACGAGCAGTACTTC. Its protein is CASSLGAGTPPYEQYF.

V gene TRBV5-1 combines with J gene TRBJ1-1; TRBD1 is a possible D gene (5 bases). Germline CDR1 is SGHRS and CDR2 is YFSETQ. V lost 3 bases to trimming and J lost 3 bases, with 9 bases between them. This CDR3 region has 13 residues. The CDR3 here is CASSSDRDTEAFF. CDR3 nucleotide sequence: TGCGCCAGCAGCTCTGACAGAGACACTGAAGCTTTCTTT. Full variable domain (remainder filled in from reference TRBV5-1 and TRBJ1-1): KAGVTQTPRYLIKTRGQQVTLSCSPISGHRSVSWYQQTPGQGLQFLFEYFSETQRNKGNFPGRFSGRQFSNSRSEMNVSTLELGDSALYLCASSSDRDTEAFFGQGTRLTVV.